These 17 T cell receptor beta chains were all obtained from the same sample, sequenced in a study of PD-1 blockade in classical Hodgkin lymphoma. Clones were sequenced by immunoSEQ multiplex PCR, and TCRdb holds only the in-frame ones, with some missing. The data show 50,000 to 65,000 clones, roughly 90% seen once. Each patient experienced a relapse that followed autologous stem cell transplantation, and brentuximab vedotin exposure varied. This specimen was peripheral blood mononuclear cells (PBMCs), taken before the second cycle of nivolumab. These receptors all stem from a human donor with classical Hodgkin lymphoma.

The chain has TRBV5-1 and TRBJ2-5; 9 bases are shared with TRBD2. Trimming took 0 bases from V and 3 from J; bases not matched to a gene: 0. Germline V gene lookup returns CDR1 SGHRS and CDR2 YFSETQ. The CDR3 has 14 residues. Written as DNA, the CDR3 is TGCGCCAGCAGCTTGGGCGGGAGGGAAGAGACCCAGTACTTC. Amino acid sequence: CASSLGGREETQYF.

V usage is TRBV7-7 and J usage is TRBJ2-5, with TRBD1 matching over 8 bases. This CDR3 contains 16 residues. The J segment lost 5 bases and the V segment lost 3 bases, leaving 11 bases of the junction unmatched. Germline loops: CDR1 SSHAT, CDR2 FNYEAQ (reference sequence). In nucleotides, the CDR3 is TGTGCCAGCAGCTTCCAGGTTCAGGGGGCTTGGGAGACCCAGTACTTC. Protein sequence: CASSFQVQGAWETQYF.

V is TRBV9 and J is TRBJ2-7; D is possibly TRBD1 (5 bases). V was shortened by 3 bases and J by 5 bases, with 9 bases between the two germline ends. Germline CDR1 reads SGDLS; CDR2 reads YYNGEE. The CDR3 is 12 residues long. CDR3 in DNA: TGTGCCAGCAGCGCCCAGGGCCACGAGCAGTACTTC. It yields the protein CASSAQGHEQYF.

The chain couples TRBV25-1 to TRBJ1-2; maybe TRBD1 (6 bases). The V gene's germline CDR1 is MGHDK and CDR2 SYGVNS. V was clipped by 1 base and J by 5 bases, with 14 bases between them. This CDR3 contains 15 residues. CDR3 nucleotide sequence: TGTGCCAGCAGTGAATCCGGGGGCGCCTGGTATGGCTACACCTTC. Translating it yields CASSESGGAWYGYTF.

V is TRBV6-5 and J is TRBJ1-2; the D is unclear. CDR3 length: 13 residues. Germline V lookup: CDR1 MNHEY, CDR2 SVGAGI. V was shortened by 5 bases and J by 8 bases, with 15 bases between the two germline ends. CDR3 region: CASSVRDEWGYTF. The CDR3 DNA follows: TGTGCCAGCAGTGTCCGCGATGAGTGGGGCTACACCTTC.

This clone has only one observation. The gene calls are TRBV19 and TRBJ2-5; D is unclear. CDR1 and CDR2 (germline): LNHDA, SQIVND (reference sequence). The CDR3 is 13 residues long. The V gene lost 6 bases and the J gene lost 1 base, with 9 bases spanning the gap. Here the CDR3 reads CASSPWVQETQYF. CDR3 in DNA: TGTGCCAGTAGCCCCTGGGTCCAAGAGACCCAGTACTTC.

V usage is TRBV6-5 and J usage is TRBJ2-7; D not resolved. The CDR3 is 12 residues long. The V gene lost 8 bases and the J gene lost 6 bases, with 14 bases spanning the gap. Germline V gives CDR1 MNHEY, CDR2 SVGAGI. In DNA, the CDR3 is TGTGCCAGCCTTGGAGCGATGGGCGAGCAGTACTTC. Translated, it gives CASLGAMGEQYF.

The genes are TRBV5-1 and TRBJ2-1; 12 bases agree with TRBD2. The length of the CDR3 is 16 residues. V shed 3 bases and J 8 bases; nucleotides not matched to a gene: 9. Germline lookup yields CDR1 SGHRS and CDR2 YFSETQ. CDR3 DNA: TGCGCCAGCAGCTCCACGACTAGCGGGGGCATGGATGAGCAGTTCTTC. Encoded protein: CASSSTTSGGMDEQFF.

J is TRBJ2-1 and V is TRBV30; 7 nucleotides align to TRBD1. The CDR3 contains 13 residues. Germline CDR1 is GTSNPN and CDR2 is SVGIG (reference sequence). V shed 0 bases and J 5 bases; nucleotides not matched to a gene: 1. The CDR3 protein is CAWSVGQDNEQFF. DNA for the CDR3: TGTGCCTGGAGTGTAGGACAGGACAATGAGCAGTTCTTC.

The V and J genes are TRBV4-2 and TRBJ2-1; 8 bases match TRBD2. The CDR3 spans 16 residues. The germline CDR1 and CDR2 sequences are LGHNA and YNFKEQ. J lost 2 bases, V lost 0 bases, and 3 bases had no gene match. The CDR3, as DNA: TGTGCCAGCAGCCAAGAACTAGCGGTTGCCTACAATGAGCAGTTCTTC. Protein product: CASSQELAVAYNEQFF.

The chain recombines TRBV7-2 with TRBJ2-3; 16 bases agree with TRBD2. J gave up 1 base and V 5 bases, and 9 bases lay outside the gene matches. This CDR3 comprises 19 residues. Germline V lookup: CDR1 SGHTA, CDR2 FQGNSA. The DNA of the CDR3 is TGTGCCAGCAGCACGCCGGGACTAGCGGGAGGGTGGGGCACAGATACGCAGTATTTT. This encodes CASSTPGLAGGWGTDTQYF.

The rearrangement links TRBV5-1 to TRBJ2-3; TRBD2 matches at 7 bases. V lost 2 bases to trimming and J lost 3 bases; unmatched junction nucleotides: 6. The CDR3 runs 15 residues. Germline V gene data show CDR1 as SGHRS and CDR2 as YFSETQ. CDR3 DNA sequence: TGCGCCAGCAGCTTCAGCGGGACGGCAACAGATACGCAGTATTTT. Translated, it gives CASSFSGTATDTQYF. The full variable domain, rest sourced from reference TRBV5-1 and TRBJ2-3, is KAGVTQTPRYLIKTRGQQVTLSCSPISGHRSVSWYQQTPGQGLQFLFEYFSETQRNKGNFPGRFSGRQFSNSRSEMNVSTLELGDSALYLCASSFSGTATDTQYFGPGTRLTVL.

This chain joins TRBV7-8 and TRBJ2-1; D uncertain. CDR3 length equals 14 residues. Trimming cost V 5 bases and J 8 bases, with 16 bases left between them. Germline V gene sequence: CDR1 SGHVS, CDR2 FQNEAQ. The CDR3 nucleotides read TGTGCCAGCAGCGACCGATGGAGCGTCCATGAGCAGTTCTTC. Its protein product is CASSDRWSVHEQFF.

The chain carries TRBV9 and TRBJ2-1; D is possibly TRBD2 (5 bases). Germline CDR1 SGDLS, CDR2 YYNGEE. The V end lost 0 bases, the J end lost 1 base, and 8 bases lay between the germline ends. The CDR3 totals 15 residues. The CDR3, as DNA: TGTGCCAGCAGCGTAGATCCGGGGTCCTACAATGAGCAGTTCTTC. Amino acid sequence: CASSVDPGSYNEQFF.

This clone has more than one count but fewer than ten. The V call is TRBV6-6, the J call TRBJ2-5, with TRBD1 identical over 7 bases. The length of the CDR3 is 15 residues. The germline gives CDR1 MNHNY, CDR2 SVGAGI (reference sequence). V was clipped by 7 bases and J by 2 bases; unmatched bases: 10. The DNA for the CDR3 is TGTGCCAGCACCGACCGGGACAGATCGCAAGAGACCCAGTACTTC. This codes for CASTDRDRSQETQYF.

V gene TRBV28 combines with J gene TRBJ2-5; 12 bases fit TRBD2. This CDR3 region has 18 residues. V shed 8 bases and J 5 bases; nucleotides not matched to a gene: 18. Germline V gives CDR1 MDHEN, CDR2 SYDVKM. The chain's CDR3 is CASDHNTSGRPQMETQYF. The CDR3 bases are TGTGCCAGCGACCATAATACTAGCGGGAGGCCCCAGATGGAGACCCAGTACTTC.

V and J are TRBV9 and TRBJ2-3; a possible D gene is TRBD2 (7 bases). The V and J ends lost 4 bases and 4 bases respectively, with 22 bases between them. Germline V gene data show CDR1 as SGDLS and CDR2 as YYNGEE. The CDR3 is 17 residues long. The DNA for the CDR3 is TGTGCCAGCAGCCTAGGGGGGAAGATAGCGGGTGCAGATACGCAGTATTTT. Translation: CASSLGGKIAGADTQYF. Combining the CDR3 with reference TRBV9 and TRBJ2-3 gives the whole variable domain DSGVTQTPKHLITATGQRVTLRCSPRSGDLSVYWYQQSLDQGLQFLIQYYNGEERAKGNILERFSAQQFPDLHSELNLSSLELGDSALYFCASSLGGKIAGADTQYFGPGTRLTVL.